A selection of T cell receptor beta chains follows, all from one sample in a study of PD-1 blockade in classical Hodgkin lymphoma. Generated by immunoSEQ multiplex PCR, the TCRdb table keeps only in-frame clones and is missing some. The data show 25,000 to 30,000 clones, 75% to 90% seen once. Source: peripheral blood mononuclear cells (PBMCs), taken before the second cycle of nivolumab. Receptors were obtained from a human donor with classical Hodgkin lymphoma. CDR3s include the opening cysteine and the closing phenylalanine or tryptophan. The D gene is left open where the match is weak. The size entry is marked missing in some rows and otherwise reads once, few, many or a size class.

TRBJ1-1,TRBV18,NA,NA,TGTGCCAGCTCACCACAGCTTGGGGTGCGGGGGAACACTGAAGCTTTCTTT,CASSPQLGVRGNTEAFF
TRBJ2-5,TRBV9,TRBD2,NA,TGTGCCAGCAGCGCATCCTATAGCGGGACCTACCAAGAGACCCAGTACTTC,CASSASYSGTYQETQYF
TRBJ1-3,TRBV30,TRBD1,NA,TGTGCCTGGGACAGGGGCTCTGGAAACACCATATATTTT,CAWDRGSGNTIYF
TRBJ2-7,TRBV5-4,TRBD2,NA,TGTGCCAGCAGCCAAGTAGGGAGGGATATTGAGCAGTACTTC,CASSQVGRDIEQYF
TRBJ1-1,TRBV5-1,NA,NA,TGCGCCAGCACTTCCTCTATGATGAACACTGAAGCTTTCTTT,CASTSSMMNTEAFF
TRBJ1-2,TRBV6-5,NA,NA,TGTGCCAGCTCGAGACTGAGCGGCTATGGCTACACCTTC,CASSRLSGYGYTF
TRBJ2-5,TRBV7-9,NA,NA,TGTGCCAGCAGTTTCAAGTCCGGCGGAGAGACCCAGTACTTC,CASSFKSGGETQYF
TRBJ2-2,TRBV4-3,NA,NA,TGCGCCAGCAGCCAAGAATCTACTAGGGGACACGGGGAGCTGTTTTTT,CASSQESTRGHGELFF
TRBJ2-5,TRBV13,TRBD2,NA,TGTGCCAGCAGCCCCGGGGGCGGGGGGGCCCAAGAGACCCAGTACTTC,CASSPGGGGAQETQYF
TRBJ1-3,TRBV19,TRBD1,NA,TGTGCCACCGGGGACAGGAGCTCTGGAAACACCATATATTTT,CATGDRSSGNTIYF
TRBJ1-1,TRBV6-5,NA,NA,TGTGCCAGCAGCAGGGGTGGGAACACTGAAGCTTTCTTT,CASSRGGNTEAFF
TRBJ2-7,TRBV5-1,NA,NA,TGCGCCAGCAGGCTCAAGGGCCGCGAGCAGTACTTC,CASRLKGREQYF
TRBJ2-2,TRBV7-2,NA,NA,TGTGCCAGCAGCTTAGGCGGGACGGCCGGGGAGCTGTTTTTT,CASSLGGTAGELFF
TRBJ2-5,TRBV7-3,TRBD2,NA,TGTGCCAGCAGCTTAACTAAGGGAGGGAACAAAGGTCCAAAAGAGACCCAGTACTTC,CASSLTKGGNKGPKETQYF
TRBJ1-5,TRBV5-3,NA,NA,TGTGCCAGCAGCTTTGGCAGTAATAGCAATCAGCCCCAGCATTTT,CASSFGSNSNQPQHF
TRBJ1-6,TRBV19,TRBD1,NA,TGTGCCAGTATGGGGACAGCTGACAGTTCACCCCTCCACTTT,CASMGTADSSPLHF
TRBJ2-1,TRBV20-1,NA,NA,TGCAGTGGAGGGATCTACAATGAGCAGTTCTTC,CSGGIYNEQFF
TRBJ2-4,TRBV7-2,NA,NA,TGTGCCAGCAGCAAAGGAGGCGGAAGCCCCAAAAACATTCAGTACTTC,CASSKGGGSPKNIQYF
TRBJ1-1,TRBV6-4,NA,medium-sized,TGTGCCAGCAGTGCCAGAACAGGTGAAGCTTTCTTT,CASSARTGEAFF
TRBJ2-5,TRBV7-9,NA,NA,TGTGCCAGCAGCTTACGGAGACAGCCCTCGGTATCCCATCAAGAGACCCAGTACTTC,CASSLRRQPSVSHQETQYF